This T cell receptor (beta chain) came from a study of identifying expanded T cells in peripheral blood. The study, taken as a whole, reports: Over about two and four weeks, about 16 and 19 clones changed, versus roughly 1.1 between replicates. Clone count variance between approximately 2-week samples rose with total template count.

Healthy donors had no documented immune events, such as infections, while sampled. The method was immunoSEQ multiplex PCR; TCRdb's version includes in-frame clones alone and lacks a portion of them. The data contain about 78,000 clones, 70% to 90% of them seen just once; the ten biggest clones take up under 20%. A note on this clone: The antigen is unknown.

Germline V gene lookup returns CDR1 SGHRS and CDR2 YFSETQ. With 0 bases clipped from V and 8 bases from J, the junction kept 12 bases outside the gene matches. This CDR3 region has 19 residues. The TCR was taken from a person between 18 and 70 years old in good health. Sequencing was performed on blood. This chain uses TRBV5-1 with TRBJ2-1; 15 bases match TRBD2. This CDR3 is CASSLAPLGLAGGGDEQFF. CDR3 in DNA: TGCGCCAGCAGCTTGGCCCCCCTGGGACTAGCGGGGGGCGGGGATGAGCAGTTCTTC.